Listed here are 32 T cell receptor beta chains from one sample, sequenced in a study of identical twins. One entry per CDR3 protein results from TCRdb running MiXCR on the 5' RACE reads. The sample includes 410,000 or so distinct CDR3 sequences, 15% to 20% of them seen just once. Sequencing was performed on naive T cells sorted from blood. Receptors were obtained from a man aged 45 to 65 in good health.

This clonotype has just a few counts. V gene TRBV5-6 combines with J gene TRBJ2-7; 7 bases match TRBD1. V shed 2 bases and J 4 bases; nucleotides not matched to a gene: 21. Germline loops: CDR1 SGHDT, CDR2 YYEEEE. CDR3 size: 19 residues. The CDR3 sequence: CASSFRVSPRTGRRYEQYF. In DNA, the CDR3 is TGTGCCAGCAGCTTTAGGGTTTCCCCCCGGACAGGAAGGAGGTACGAGCAGTACTTC.

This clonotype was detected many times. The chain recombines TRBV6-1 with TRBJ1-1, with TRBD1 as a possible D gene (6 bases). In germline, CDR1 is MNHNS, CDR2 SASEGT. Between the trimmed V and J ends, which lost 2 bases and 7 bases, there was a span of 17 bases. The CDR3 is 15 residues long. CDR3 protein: CASSERTEKGGEAFF. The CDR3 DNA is TGTGCCAGCAGTGAACGGACGGAGAAGGGGGGTGAAGCTTTCTTT.

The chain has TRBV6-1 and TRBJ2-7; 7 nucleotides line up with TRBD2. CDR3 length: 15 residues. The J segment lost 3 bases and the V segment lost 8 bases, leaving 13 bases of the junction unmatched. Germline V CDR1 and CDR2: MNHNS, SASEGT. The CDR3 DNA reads TGTGCCAGCGTACCTAGCGGTCTGGGAGGCTACGAGCAGTACTTC. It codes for CASVPSGLGGYEQYF.

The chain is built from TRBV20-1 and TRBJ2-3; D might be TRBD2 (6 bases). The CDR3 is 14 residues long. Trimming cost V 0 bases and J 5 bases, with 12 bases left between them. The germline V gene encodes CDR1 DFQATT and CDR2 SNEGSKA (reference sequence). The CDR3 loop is CSARDAGTGDTQYF. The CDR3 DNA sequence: TGCAGTGCTAGAGATGCGGGAACGGGAGATACGCAGTATTTT.

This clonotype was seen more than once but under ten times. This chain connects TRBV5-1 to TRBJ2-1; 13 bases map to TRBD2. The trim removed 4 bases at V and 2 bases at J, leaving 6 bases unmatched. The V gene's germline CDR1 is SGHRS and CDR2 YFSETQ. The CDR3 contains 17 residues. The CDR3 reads CASSGGLAGIPYNEQFF. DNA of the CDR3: TGCGCCAGCAGCGGGGGACTAGCGGGAATTCCCTACAATGAGCAGTTCTTC.

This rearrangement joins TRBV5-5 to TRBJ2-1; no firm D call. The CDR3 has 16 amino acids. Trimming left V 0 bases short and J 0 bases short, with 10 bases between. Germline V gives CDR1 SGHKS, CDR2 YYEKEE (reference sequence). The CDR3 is CASSLGDVRSYNEQFF. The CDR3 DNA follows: TGTGCCAGCAGCTTGGGTGACGTCCGCTCCTACAATGAGCAGTTCTTC.

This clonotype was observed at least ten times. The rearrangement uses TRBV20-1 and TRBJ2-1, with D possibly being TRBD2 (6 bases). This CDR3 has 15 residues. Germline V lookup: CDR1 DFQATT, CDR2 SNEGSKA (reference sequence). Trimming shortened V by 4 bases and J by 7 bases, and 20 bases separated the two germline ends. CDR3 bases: TGCAGTGCTATCTTGCCCCTCCGACTAGTAAATGAGCAGTTCTTC. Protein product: CSAILPLRLVNEQFF.

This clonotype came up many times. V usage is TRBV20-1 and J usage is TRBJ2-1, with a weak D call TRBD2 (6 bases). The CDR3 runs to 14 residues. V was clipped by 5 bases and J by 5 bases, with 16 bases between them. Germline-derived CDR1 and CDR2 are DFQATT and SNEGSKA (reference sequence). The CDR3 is CSAVGLRADNEQFF. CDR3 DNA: TGCAGTGCTGTCGGACTACGGGCCGACAATGAGCAGTTCTTC.

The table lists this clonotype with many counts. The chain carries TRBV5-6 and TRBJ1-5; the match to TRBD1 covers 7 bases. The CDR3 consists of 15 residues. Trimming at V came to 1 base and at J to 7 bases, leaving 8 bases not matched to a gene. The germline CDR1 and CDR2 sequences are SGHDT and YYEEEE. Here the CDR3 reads CASSLRRGTGQPQHF. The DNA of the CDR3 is TGTGCCAGCAGCTTGCGCAGGGGGACGGGACAGCCCCAGCATTTT.

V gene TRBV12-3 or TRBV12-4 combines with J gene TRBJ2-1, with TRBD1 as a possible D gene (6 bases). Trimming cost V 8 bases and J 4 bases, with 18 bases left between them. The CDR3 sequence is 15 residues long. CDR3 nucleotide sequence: TGTGCCAGCGGGGGCCTCGGGACACCTTACAATGAGCAGTTCTTC. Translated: CASGGLGTPYNEQFF.

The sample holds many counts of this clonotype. CDR3 DNA sequence: TGTGCCAGCAGTTACGCGAGGAGCGGTGGGGCACGGAATGAGCAGTTCTTC. Translating it yields CASSYARSGGARNEQFF. J is TRBJ2-1 and V is TRBV6-5; possibly TRBD1 or TRBD2 for D (5 bases each). Germline V gives CDR1 MNHEY, CDR2 SVGAGI. V dropped 2 bases and J dropped 7 bases, with 21 bases sitting between them. The CDR3 runs to 17 residues.

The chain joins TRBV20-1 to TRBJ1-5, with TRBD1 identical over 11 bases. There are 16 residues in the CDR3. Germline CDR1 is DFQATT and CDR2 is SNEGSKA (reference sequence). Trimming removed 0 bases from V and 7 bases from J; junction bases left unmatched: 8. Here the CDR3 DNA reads TGCAGTGCTAGAGATCGGGGGACAGGGGGGGGACAGCCCCAGCATTTT. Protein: CSARDRGTGGGQPQHF.

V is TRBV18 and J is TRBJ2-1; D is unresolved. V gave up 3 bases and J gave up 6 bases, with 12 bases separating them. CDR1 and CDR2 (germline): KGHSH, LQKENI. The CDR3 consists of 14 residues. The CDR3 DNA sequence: TGTGCCAGCTCACCGTCGGCAGGCGTCAATGAGCAGTTCTTC. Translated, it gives CASSPSAGVNEQFF.

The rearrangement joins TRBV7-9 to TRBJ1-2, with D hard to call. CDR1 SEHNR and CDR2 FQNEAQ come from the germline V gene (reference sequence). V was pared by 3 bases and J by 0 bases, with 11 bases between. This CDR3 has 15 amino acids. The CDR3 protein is CASSFGLDSNYGYTF. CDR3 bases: TGTGCCAGCAGCTTTGGTCTAGATTCTAACTATGGCTACACCTTC.

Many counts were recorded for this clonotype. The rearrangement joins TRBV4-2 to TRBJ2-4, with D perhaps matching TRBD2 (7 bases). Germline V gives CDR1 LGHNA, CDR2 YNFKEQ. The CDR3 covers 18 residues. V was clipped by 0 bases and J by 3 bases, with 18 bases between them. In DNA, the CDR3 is TGTGCCAGCAGCCAAGATGGGAAGGGGGGGATTGGCAAAAACATTCAGTACTTC. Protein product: CASSQDGKGGIGKNIQYF.

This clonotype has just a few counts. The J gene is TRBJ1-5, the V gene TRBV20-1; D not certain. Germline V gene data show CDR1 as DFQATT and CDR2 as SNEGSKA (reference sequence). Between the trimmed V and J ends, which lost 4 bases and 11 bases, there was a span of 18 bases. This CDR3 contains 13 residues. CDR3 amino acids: CSATLTETAAQHF. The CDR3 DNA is TGCAGTGCTACACTAACAGAAACCGCCGCCCAGCATTTT.

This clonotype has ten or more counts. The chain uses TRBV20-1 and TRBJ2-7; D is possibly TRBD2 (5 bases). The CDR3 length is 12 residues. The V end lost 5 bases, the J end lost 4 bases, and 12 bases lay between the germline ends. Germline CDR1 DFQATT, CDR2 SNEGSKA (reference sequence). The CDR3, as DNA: TGCAGTGCTCGAATTAGAGGGTACGAGCAGTACTTC. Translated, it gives CSARIRGYEQYF.

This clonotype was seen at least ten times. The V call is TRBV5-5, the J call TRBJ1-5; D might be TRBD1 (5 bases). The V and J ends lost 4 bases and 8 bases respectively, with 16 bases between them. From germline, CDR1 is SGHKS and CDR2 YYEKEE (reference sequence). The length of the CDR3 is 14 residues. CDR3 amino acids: CASSRGEGVEPQHF. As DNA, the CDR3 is TGTGCCAGCAGCCGAGGGGAGGGCGTGGAGCCCCAGCATTTT.

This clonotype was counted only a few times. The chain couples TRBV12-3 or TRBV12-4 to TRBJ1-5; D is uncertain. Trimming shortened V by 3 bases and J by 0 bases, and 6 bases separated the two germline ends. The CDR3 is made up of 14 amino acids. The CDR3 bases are TGTGCCAGCAGTTTCCACCGTAGCAATCAGCCCCAGCATTTT. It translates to CASSFHRSNQPQHF.

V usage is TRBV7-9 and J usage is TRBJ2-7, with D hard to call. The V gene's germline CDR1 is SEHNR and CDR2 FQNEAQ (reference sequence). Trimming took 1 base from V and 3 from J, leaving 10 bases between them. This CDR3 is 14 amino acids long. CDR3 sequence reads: CASSLGGAFYEQYF. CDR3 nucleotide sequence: TGTGCCAGCAGCTTAGGTGGAGCTTTCTACGAGCAGTACTTC.

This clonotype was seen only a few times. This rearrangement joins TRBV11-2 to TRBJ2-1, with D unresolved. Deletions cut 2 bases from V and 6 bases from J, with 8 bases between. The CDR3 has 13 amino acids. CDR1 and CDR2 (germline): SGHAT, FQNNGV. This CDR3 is CASSLTLLNEQFF. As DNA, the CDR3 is TGTGCCAGCAGCTTAACCCTTCTCAATGAGCAGTTCTTC.

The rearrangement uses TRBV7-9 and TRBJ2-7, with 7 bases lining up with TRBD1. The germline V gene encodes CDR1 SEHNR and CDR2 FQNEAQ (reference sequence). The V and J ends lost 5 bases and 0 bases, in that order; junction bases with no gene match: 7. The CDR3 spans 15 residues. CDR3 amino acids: CASSQRGQSSYEQYF. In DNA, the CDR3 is TGTGCCAGCAGCCAACGGGGACAGAGCTCCTACGAGCAGTACTTC.

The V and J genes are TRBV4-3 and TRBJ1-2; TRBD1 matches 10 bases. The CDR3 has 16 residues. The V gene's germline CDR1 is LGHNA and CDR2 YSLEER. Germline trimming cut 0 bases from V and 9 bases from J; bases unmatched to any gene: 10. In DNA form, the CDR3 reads TGCGCCAGCAGCCAAGATCACTTCGAGACAGGGGGCCGCTACACCTTC. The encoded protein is CASSQDHFETGGRYTF.

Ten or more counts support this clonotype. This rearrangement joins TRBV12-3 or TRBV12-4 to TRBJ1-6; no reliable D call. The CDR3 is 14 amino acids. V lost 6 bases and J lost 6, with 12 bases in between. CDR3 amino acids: CASSQAGFNSPLHF. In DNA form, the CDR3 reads TGTGCCAGCAGCCAAGCGGGGTTTAATTCACCCCTCCACTTT.

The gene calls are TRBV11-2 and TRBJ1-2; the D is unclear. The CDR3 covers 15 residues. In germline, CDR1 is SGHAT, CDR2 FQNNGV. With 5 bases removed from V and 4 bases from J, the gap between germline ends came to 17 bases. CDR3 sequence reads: CASSQHPRRSYGYTF. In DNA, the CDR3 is TGTGCCAGCAGCCAGCATCCCCGAAGAAGCTATGGCTACACCTTC.

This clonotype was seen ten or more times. CDR3 region: CASSEFRTGEQYF. CDR3 coding DNA: TGTGCCAGCAGTGAATTCCGGACAGGGGAGCAGTACTTC. The V and J genes are TRBV25-1 and TRBJ2-7, with 8 bases that match TRBD1. The CDR3 consists of 13 residues. Germline CDR1 reads MGHDK; CDR2 reads SYGVNS. Trimming took 1 base from V and 7 from J; bases not matched to a gene: 3.

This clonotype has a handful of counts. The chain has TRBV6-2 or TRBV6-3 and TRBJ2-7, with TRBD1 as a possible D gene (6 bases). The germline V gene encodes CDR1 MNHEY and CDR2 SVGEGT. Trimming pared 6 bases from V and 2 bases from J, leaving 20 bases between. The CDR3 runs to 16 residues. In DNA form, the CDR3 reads TGTGCCAGCAGACCGGGATCCTTGGGACACACCTACGAGCAGTACTTC. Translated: CASRPGSLGHTYEQYF.

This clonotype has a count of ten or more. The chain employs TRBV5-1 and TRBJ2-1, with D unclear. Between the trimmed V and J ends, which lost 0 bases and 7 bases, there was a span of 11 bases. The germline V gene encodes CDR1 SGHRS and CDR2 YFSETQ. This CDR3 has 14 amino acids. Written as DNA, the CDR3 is TGCGCCAGCAGCTTGGGTACAGATTGGAATGAGCAGTTCTTC. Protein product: CASSLGTDWNEQFF.

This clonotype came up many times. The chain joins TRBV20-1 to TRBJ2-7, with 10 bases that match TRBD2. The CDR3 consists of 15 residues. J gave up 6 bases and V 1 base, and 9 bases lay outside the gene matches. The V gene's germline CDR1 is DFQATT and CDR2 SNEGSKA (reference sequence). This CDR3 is CSARGLAGEIVEQYF. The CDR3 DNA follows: TGCAGTGCTAGAGGGCTAGCGGGGGAAATAGTCGAGCAGTACTTC.

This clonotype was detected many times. The CDR3 reads CASSFVQGHEQFF. For the CDR3, the DNA is TGCGCCAGCAGCTTTGTGCAGGGGCATGAGCAGTTCTTC. The chain links TRBV5-1 to TRBJ2-1, with D perhaps TRBD1 (6 bases). Trimming stripped 2 bases from V and 8 bases from J, with 11 bases between. Germline CDR1 SGHRS, CDR2 YFSETQ. The CDR3 extends over 13 amino acids. Filled out from reference TRBV5-1 and TRBJ2-1, the complete variable domain reads KAGVTQTPRYLIKTRGQQVTLSCSPISGHRSVSWYQQTPGQGLQFLFEYFSETQRNKGNFPGRFSGRQFSNSRSEMNVSTLELGDSALYLCASSFVQGHEQFFGPGTRLTVL.

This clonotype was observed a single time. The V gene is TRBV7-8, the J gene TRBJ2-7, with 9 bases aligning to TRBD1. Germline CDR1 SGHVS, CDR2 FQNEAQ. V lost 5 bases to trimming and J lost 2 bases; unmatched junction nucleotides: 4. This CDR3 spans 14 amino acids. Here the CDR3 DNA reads TGTGCCAGCAGCCCATGGGACAGGGCCTACGAGCAGTACTTC. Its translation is CASSPWDRAYEQYF. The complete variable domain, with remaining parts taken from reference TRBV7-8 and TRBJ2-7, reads GAGVSQSPRYKVAKRGQDVALRCDPISGHVSLFWYQQALGQGPEFLTYFQNEAQLDKSGLPSDRFFAERPEGSVSTLKIQRTQQEDSAVYLCASSPWDRAYEQYFGPGTRLTVT.

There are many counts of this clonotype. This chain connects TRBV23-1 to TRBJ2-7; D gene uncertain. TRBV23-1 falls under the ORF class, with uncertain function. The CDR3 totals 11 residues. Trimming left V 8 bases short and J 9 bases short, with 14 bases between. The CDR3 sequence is CASVLGIGQYF. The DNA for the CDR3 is TGCGCCAGCGTTCTGGGTATAGGGCAGTACTTC.